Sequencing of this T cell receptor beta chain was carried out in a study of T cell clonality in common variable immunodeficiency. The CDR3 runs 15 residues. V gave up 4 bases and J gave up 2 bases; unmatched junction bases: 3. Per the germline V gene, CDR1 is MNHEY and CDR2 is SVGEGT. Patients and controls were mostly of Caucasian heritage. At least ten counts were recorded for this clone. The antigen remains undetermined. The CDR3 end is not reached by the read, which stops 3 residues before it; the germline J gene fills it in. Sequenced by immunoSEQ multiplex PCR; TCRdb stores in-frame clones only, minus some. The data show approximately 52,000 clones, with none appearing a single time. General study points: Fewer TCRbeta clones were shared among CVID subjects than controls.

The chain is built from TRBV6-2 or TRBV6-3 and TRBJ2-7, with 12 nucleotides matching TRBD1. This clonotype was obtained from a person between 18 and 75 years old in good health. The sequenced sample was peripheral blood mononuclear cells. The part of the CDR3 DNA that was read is TGTGCCAGCAGTTCCCGGGACAGGGGGCCCTACGAG. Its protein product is CASSSRDRGPYE. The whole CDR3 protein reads CASSSRDRGPYEQYF.